Following are 17 T cell receptor beta chains from one sample sequenced in a study of shared clonotypes between healthy human individuals. The method was immunoSEQ multiplex PCR; TCRdb's version includes in-frame clones alone and lacks a portion of them. The data show under 1 million clones, approximately 92% seen once. CD45RO negativity and positive selection for CCR7 defined naive CD8 cells, a population that excluded terminally differentiated effector memory CD45RA+ cells. The sample taken for sequencing was naive CD8+ T cells sorted from blood. These TCRs come from a young man in good health.

This CDR3 is CASKLLATETQYF. The CDR3 nucleotides are TGTGCCAGCAAATTACTAGCGACAGAGACCCAGTACTTC. V gene TRBV27 combines with J gene TRBJ2-5, with 7 bases matching TRBD2. Germline CDR1 is MNHEY and CDR2 is SMNVEV (reference sequence). Trimming removed 7 bases from V and 4 bases from J; junction bases left unmatched: 6. This CDR3 has 13 residues.

This chain uses TRBV27 with TRBJ2-1; D possibly corresponds to TRBD1 (5 bases). Germline V gene sequence: CDR1 MNHEY, CDR2 SMNVEV (reference sequence). V gave up 3 bases and J gave up 7 bases, with 13 bases separating them. There are 14 residues in the CDR3. Here the CDR3 reads CASSLVGAGNEQFF. CDR3 coding DNA: TGTGCCAGCAGTTTGGTAGGGGCAGGGAATGAGCAGTTCTTC.

With respect to this clone: Different DNA sequences within this sample yield the same CDR3. The chain's CDR3 is CASSSGGLYEQYF. The CDR3 region has the DNA TGTGCCAGCAGTTCCGGGGGGCTGTACGAGCAGTACTTC. This chain links TRBV27 with TRBJ2-7; TRBD2 is a possible D gene (7 bases). This CDR3 spans 13 amino acids. V lost 4 bases and J 4 bases, leaving 11 bases between the germline ends. CDR1 is MNHEY and CDR2 is SMNVEV in the germline V gene (reference sequence).

With regard to this clone: Possible read error: a much larger clone is one base away. The same CDR3 is also encoded by other DNA sequences in this sample. The rearrangement links TRBV9 to TRBJ2-1; 11 nucleotides match TRBD2. This CDR3 contains 15 residues. Germline V gene sequence: CDR1 SGDLS, CDR2 YYNGEE. J gave up 4 bases and V 2 bases, and 2 bases lay outside the gene matches. Here the CDR3 DNA reads TGTGCCAGCAGCGTGGGACTAGCGGCTTACAATGAGCAGTTCTTC. Its protein is CASSVGLAAYNEQFF.

The chain joins TRBV7-9 to TRBJ1-5, with TRBD1 matching over 9 bases. The CDR3 is 15 residues long. Germline CDR1 reads SEHNR; CDR2 reads FQNEAQ (reference sequence). With V trimmed by 5 bases and J by 5 bases, 7 bases remained unmatched. The CDR3 protein is CASSRGQGDYQPQHF. In DNA form, the CDR3 reads TGTGCCAGCAGCCGGGGACAGGGCGATTATCAGCCCCAGCATTTT.

The J gene is TRBJ1-4, the V gene TRBV29-1, with D hard to call. The V and J ends lost 5 bases and 8 bases respectively, with 12 bases between them. Germline CDR1 is SQVTM and CDR2 is ANQGSEA. The CDR3 runs to 12 residues. DNA for the CDR3: TGCAGCGTTAATCTCCAAGGCGAAAAACTGTTTTTT. The encoded protein is CSVNLQGEKLFF. Full variable domain (remainder filled in from reference TRBV29-1 and TRBJ1-4): SAVISQKPSRDICQRGTSLTIQCQVDSQVTMMFWYRQQPGQSLTLIATANQGSEATYESGFVIDKFPISRPNLTFSTLTVSNMSPEDSSIYLCSVNLQGEKLFFGSGTQLSVL.

The chain combines TRBV4-1 with TRBJ2-7; 7 bases match TRBD2. Germline CDR1 reads MGHRA; CDR2 reads YSYEKL. V trimming: 1 base; J trimming: 1 base; junction bases outside the gene matches: 7. The CDR3 is 16 residues long. CDR3 in amino acids: CASSQGVAGPSYEQYF. The CDR3 DNA follows: TGCGCCAGCAGCCAAGGGGTAGCGGGCCCATCCTACGAGCAGTACTTC.

J is TRBJ2-1 and V is TRBV4-3; 7 bases map to TRBD2. CDR3 size: 17 residues. J was trimmed by 4 bases and V by 0 bases; bases with no gene match: 9. Germline-derived CDR1 and CDR2 are LGHNA and YSLEER. The CDR3 coding sequence is TGCGCCAGCAGCCAAGATCGGGCTAGCGGTACTTACAATGAGCAGTTCTTC. Its protein is CASSQDRASGTYNEQFF.

This clone was seen a handful of times. The chain has TRBV19 and TRBJ2-2; no firm D call. V lost 0 bases and J 2 bases, leaving 10 bases between the germline ends. The CDR3 totals 16 residues. Germline V lookup: CDR1 LNHDA, CDR2 SQIVND (reference sequence). The chain's CDR3 is CASSIEASLNTGELFF. CDR3 sequence (DNA): TGTGCCAGTAGTATAGAGGCCTCCCTCAACACCGGGGAGCTGTTTTTT. The variable domain in full, with the rest retrieved from reference TRBV19 and TRBJ2-2, is DGGITQSPKYLFRKEGQNVTLSCEQNLNHDAMYWYRQDPGQGLRLIYYSQIVNDFQKGDIAEGYSVSREKKESFPLTVTSAQKNPTAFYLCASSIEASLNTGELFFGEGSRLTVL.

In its sample, this clone was seen once. The chain couples TRBV7-9 to TRBJ2-1, with a tentative D call TRBD2 (6 bases). This CDR3 is built from 13 residues. V dropped 5 bases and J dropped 5 bases, with 10 bases sitting between them. The germline V gene has CDR1 SEHNR and CDR2 FQNEAQ (reference sequence). Here the CDR3 DNA reads TGTGCCAGCAGCCTCGGGACTGACAATGAGCAGTTCTTC. Its translation: CASSLGTDNEQFF.

The chain uses TRBV4-1 and TRBJ2-2; D unresolved. Germline assignment: CDR1 MGHRA and CDR2 YSYEKL. This CDR3 has 16 amino acids. Trimming pared 0 bases from V and 5 bases from J, leaving 13 bases between. CDR3 bases: TGCGCCAGCAGCCAAGAATGGCTAGTTGGTACCGGGGAGCTGTTTTTT. As protein: CASSQEWLVGTGELFF.

The chain links TRBV6-5 to TRBJ2-1; 8 bases map to TRBD2. Trimming removed 6 bases from V and 4 bases from J; junction bases left unmatched: 8. CDR3 length: 15 residues. Germline V CDR1 and CDR2: MNHEY, SVGAGI. This CDR3 reads CASSPGTSVYNEQFF. DNA of the CDR3: TGTGCCAGCAGCCCCGGGACTAGTGTATACAATGAGCAGTTCTTC.

The chain uses TRBV7-9 and TRBJ2-7; possibly TRBD2 for D (5 bases). Germline V gives CDR1 SEHNR, CDR2 FQNEAQ (reference sequence). This CDR3 contains 18 residues. Trimming cost V 6 bases and J 3 bases, with 27 bases left between them. CDR3 in DNA: TGTGCCAGCAGTTCGTCAAGTGCTCAAGCGGCAATATACTACGAGCAGTACTTC. Its translation: CASSSSSAQAAIYYEQYF. The full variable domain, rest sourced from reference TRBV7-9 and TRBJ2-7, is DTGVSQNPRHKITKRGQNVTFRCDPISEHNRLYWYRQTLGQGPEFLTYFQNEAQLEKSRLLSDRFSAERPKGSFSTLEIQRTEQGDSAMYLCASSSSSAQAAIYYEQYFGPGTRLTVT.

The chain uses TRBV9 and TRBJ1-2; no definite D call. The CDR3 covers 14 residues. Germline V gene sequence: CDR1 SGDLS, CDR2 YYNGEE. Deletions cut 3 bases from V and 1 base from J, with 10 bases between. For the CDR3, the DNA is TGTGCCAGCAGCGCCGGGTTAGTTAACTATGGCTACACCTTC. This codes for CASSAGLVNYGYTF.

This sequence joins TRBV6-1 and TRBJ1-2; the D is unclear. The CDR3 contains 12 residues. The V gene lost 6 bases and the J gene lost 3 bases, with 8 bases spanning the gap. Germline loops: CDR1 MNHNS, CDR2 SASEGT. Here the CDR3 DNA reads TGTGCCAGCAGACCCGAAGACTATGGCTACACCTTC. It is translated as CASRPEDYGYTF.

In nucleotides, the CDR3 is TGTGCCAGTAGTATAGGGTCGGCAGGGCTCGATGAGCAGTTCTTC. Amino acids: CASSIGSAGLDEQFF. This chain joins TRBV19 and TRBJ2-1, with D possibly TRBD1 on 5 matching bases. Trimming pared 1 base from V and 8 bases from J, leaving 15 bases between. The germline V gene has CDR1 LNHDA and CDR2 SQIVND (reference sequence). The length of the CDR3 is 15 residues.

The chain couples TRBV11-2 to TRBJ2-3; TRBD1 agrees at 9 bases. V lost 4 bases to trimming and J lost 2 bases; unmatched junction nucleotides: 7. The CDR3 runs 16 residues. Germline CDR1 SGHAT, CDR2 FQNNGV. The CDR3 coding sequence is TGTGCCAGCAGCTCCGGGACAGGGTCAGCCACAGATACGCAGTATTTT. It translates to CASSSGTGSATDTQYF.